The T cell receptor beta chain described here comes from a study of OX40 agonist ivuxolimab in advanced cancers. TCRdb keeps only in-frame clones here, not all; method: immunoSEQ multiplex PCR. The sample consists of around 80,000 clones, more than 85% of them appearing once. Study-wide findings and caveats: Some nonresponders additionally presented with little normalized T-cell clonal expansion.

To note about this clone: The antigen is undetermined.

This CDR3 has 14 residues. V lost 2 bases and J lost 5; bases outside the gene matches: 5. The germline V gene encodes CDR1 MDHEN and CDR2 SYDVKM. The receptor comes from an adult with an advanced solid tumor such as melanoma, head and neck, liver or kidney cancer. This specimen consisted of CD4+ or CD8+ T cells sorted from blood, obtained in a trial of the OX40 agonist ivuxolimab. This rearrangement joins TRBV28 to TRBJ1-2; 7 bases match TRBD1. CDR3 residues: CASSLQGGGYGYTF. In DNA, the CDR3 is TGTGCCAGCAGTTTACAAGGGGGCGGGTATGGCTACACCTTC.